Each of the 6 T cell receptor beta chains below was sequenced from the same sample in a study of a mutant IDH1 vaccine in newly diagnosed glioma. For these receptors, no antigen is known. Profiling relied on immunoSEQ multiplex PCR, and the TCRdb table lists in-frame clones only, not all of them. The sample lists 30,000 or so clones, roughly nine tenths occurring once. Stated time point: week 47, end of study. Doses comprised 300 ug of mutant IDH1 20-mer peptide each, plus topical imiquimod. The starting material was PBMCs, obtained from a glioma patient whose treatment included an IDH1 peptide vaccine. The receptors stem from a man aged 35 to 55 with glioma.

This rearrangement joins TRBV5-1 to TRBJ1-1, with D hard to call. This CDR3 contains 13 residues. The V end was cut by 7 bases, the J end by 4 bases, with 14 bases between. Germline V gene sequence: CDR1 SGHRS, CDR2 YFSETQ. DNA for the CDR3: TGCGCCAGCCGCGGAATTACAAGCACTGAAGCTTTCTTT. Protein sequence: CASRGITSTEAFF.

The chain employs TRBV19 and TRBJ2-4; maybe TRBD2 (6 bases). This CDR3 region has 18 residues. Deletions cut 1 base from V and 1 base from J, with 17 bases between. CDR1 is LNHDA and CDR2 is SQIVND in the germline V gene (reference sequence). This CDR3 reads CASSIGGRSDSAKNIQYF. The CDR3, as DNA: TGTGCCAGTAGTATAGGGGGGAGGTCGGACTCGGCCAAAAACATTCAGTACTTC.

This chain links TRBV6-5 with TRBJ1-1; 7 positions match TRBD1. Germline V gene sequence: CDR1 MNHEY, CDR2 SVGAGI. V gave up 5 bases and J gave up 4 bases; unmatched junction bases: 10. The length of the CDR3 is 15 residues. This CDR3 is CASSLDREGGTEAFF. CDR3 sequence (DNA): TGTGCCAGCAGTCTAGACAGGGAAGGGGGCACTGAAGCTTTCTTT.

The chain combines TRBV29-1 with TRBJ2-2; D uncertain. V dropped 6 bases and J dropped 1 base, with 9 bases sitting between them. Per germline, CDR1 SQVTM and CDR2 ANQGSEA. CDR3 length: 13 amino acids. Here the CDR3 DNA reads TGCAGCGTGGGCAGGATGAACACCGGGGAGCTGTTTTTT. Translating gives CSVGRMNTGELFF.

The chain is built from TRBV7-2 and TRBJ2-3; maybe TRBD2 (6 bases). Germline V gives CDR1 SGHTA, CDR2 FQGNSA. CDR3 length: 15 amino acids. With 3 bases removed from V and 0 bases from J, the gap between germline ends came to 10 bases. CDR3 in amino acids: CASSFGGVSTDTQYF. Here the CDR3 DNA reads TGTGCCAGCAGCTTCGGCGGGGTTAGCACAGATACGCAGTATTTT.

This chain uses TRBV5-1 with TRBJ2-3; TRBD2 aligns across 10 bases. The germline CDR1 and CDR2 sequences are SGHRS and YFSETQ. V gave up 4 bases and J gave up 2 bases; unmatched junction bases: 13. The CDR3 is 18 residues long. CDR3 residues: CASSPGLAGAGFTDTQYF. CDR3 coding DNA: TGCGCCAGCAGCCCTGGGCTAGCGGGGGCGGGATTCACAGATACGCAGTATTTT.